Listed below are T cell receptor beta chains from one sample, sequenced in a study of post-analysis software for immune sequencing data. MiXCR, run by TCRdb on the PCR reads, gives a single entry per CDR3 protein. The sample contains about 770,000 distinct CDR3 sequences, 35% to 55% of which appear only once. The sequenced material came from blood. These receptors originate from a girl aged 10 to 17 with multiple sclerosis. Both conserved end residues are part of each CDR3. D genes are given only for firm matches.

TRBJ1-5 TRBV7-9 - CASSEGQNQHF
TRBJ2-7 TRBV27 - CASSRAPPGLSMYEQYF
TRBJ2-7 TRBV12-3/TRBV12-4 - CASSLQGGYEQYF
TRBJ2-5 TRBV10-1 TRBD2 CASSEGRGSSWNEQYF
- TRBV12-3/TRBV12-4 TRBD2 CASSQRLAALYNEQYF
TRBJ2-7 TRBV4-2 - CASSQEEGATSYEQYF
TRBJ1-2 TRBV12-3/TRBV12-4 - CASQGTPANYGYTF
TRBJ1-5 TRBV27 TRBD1 CASSQTGSQPQHF
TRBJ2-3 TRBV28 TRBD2 CASSFSSGDTQYF
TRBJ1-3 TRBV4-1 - CASSQDSGTNTIYF
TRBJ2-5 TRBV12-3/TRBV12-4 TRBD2 CASSASGMYQETQYF
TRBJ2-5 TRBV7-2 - CASSPGRKYQETQYF
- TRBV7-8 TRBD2 CASSQIAGVTETQFF
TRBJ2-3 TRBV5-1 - CASSLDVPTDTQYF
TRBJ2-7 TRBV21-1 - CARGQEGEQYF
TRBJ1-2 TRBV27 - CASTRSSKANYGYTF
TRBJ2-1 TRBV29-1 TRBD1 CSVAGTGDGNEQFF
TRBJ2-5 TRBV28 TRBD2 CASSLTRRGVQETQYF
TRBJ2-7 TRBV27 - CASSFGGEGSYEQYF
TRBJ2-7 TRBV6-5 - CASSPGWARTYEQYF
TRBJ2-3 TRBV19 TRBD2 CASSIDSPGTSWGLDTQYF
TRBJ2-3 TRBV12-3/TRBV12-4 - CASSGYRDTQYF
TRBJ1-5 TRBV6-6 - CASISGGSNQPQHF
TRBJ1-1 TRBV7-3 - CASSYAWNTEAFF
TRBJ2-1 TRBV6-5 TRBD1 CASSYRDRGHDEQFF
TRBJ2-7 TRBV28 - CASSKPSTYEQYF